A single sample gave rise to the 26 T cell receptor beta chains below, sequenced in a study of blood T cell repertoires in COVID-19. Sequencing used immunoSEQ multiplex PCR; TCRdb keeps in-frame clones, though not all of them. This sample has roughly 67,000 clones, with 84% found just once. Sequenced sample: peripheral blood. The source of these receptors is a man between 50 and 59 years old with active COVID-19.

The gene calls are TRBV10-3 and TRBJ2-7, with D perhaps matching TRBD2 (6 bases). The CDR3 sequence is 14 residues long. V gave up 3 bases and J gave up 2 bases, with 11 bases separating them. Germline V gene sequence: CDR1 ENHRY, CDR2 SYGVKD. CDR3 DNA: TGTGCCATCAGTGAAAGCGGGCTCACCTACGAGCAGTACTTC. Its translation: CAISESGLTYEQYF.

This chain connects TRBV5-1 to TRBJ2-3, with TRBD2 matching 8 bases. Trimming cost V 1 base and J 3 bases; bases outside gene matches: 4. Germline assignment: CDR1 SGHRS and CDR2 YFSETQ. CDR3 length equals 15 residues. As DNA, the CDR3 is TGCGCCAGCAGCTTGTACGGGGGGGCGACAGATACGCAGTATTTT. The encoded protein is CASSLYGGATDTQYF.

The CDR3 loop reads CASSYTSGTTYEQYF. Here the CDR3 DNA reads TGTGCCAGCAGTTACACTAGCGGGACGACCTACGAGCAGTACTTC. V and J are TRBV6-5 and TRBJ2-7, with 10 bases that match TRBD2. V gave up 2 bases and J gave up 2 bases; unmatched junction bases: 3. CDR1 and CDR2 (germline): MNHEY, SVGAGI. CDR3 length: 15 amino acids.

The CDR3 here is CASSRPGWYGYTF. The CDR3 DNA reads TGTGCCAGCAGTCGCCCGGGGTGGTATGGCTACACCTTC. This chain links TRBV12-3 or TRBV12-4 with TRBJ1-2; unclear D gene. V lost 5 bases and J lost 5, with 12 bases in between. The CDR3 is 13 amino acids.

V and J are TRBV25-1 and TRBJ1-2, with D tentatively TRBD1 (6 bases). Germline V gene data show CDR1 as MGHDK and CDR2 as SYGVNS. The length of the CDR3 is 13 residues. With 3 bases removed from V and 8 bases from J, the gap between germline ends came to 13 bases. The CDR3 DNA reads as TGTGCCAGCAGTGACGGACAGTATAGGGGCTACACCTTC. Protein: CASSDGQYRGYTF.

The V call is TRBV7-2, the J call TRBJ2-1, with D possibly TRBD1 on 5 matching bases. The CDR3 extends over 15 amino acids. Germline-derived CDR1 and CDR2 are SGHTA and FQGNSA. With 1 base removed from V and 9 bases from J, the gap between germline ends came to 16 bases. The CDR3 loop is CASSLVVIGQGEQFF. The CDR3 DNA reads as TGTGCCAGCAGCTTAGTAGTGATTGGCCAGGGTGAGCAGTTCTTC.

This clone was observed a handful of times. The chain couples TRBV5-1 to TRBJ1-3, with TRBD1 matching 9 bases. The V gene end was trimmed by 1 base and the J gene end by 4 bases; junction bases not matched to a gene: 6. Germline V gene lookup returns CDR1 SGHRS and CDR2 YFSETQ. CDR3 length equals 16 residues. The CDR3: CASSLSAGTGGNTIYF. CDR3 coding DNA: TGCGCCAGCAGCTTGAGTGCCGGGACAGGGGGAAACACCATATATTTT. The entire variable domain, with the rest obtained from reference TRBV5-1 and TRBJ1-3, is as follows: KAGVTQTPRYLIKTRGQQVTLSCSPISGHRSVSWYQQTPGQGLQFLFEYFSETQRNKGNFPGRFSGRQFSNSRSEMNVSTLELGDSALYLCASSLSAGTGGNTIYFGEGSWLTVV.

This chain links TRBV15 with TRBJ2-7; maybe TRBD1 (5 bases). V lost 5 bases to trimming and J lost 5 bases, with 10 bases between them. The germline V gene has CDR1 LNHNV and CDR2 YYDKDF (reference sequence). The CDR3 is 12 residues long. Written as DNA, the CDR3 is TGTGCCACCAGCCCCCAGGGCCACGAGCAGTACTTC. As protein: CATSPQGHEQYF.

This clone has only a few counts. The chain has TRBV2 and TRBJ2-7; a weak D match, TRBD1 (5 bases). The CDR3 is 15 amino acids. Trimming left V 6 bases short and J 0 bases short, with 15 bases between. Germline assignment: CDR1 SNHLY and CDR2 FYNNEI. The chain's CDR3 is CASRPNGAGSYEQYF. Here the CDR3 DNA reads TGTGCCAGCAGACCAAATGGGGCTGGCTCCTACGAGCAGTACTTC.

This chain links TRBV5-5 with TRBJ2-1; D might be TRBD1 (6 bases). The V gene lost 4 bases and the J gene lost 5 bases, with 10 bases spanning the gap. The CDR3 has 13 residues. Germline CDR1 and CDR2: SGHKS and YYEKEE (reference sequence). CDR3 in DNA: TGTGCCAGCAGCCGGGACACTAACAATGAGCAGTTCTTC. Residues: CASSRDTNNEQFF.

The genes are TRBV6-5 and TRBJ1-3; 7 bases align to TRBD1. Per the germline V gene, CDR1 is MNHEY and CDR2 is SVGAGI. The CDR3 length is 13 residues. J gave up 4 bases and V 6 bases, and 3 bases lay outside the gene matches. CDR3 region: CASRRDRGNTIYF. The CDR3 bases are TGTGCCAGCAGGCGGGACAGAGGAAACACCATATATTTT.

This chain uses TRBV24-1 with TRBJ2-5; 7 bases line up with TRBD2. J gave up 2 bases and V 2 bases, and 7 bases lay outside the gene matches. CDR1 and CDR2 (germline): KGHDR, SFDVKD. The CDR3 has 16 residues. CDR3 sequence reads: CATSDSRGEPQETQYF. Written as DNA, the CDR3 is TGTGCCACCAGTGATTCCCGGGGGGAGCCTCAAGAGACCCAGTACTTC.

J is TRBJ2-3 and V is TRBV4-3; 7 positions match TRBD2. J was trimmed by 1 base and V by 0 bases; bases with no gene match: 1. The CDR3 contains 15 residues. Germline V lookup: CDR1 LGHNA, CDR2 YSLEER. For the CDR3, the DNA is TGCGCCAGCAGCCAAGATGCGGGGGGCACAGATACGCAGTATTTT. This codes for CASSQDAGGTDTQYF.

J is TRBJ2-5 and V is TRBV24-1, with 11 nucleotides matching TRBD1. The CDR3 sequence is 15 residues long. Germline CDR1 KGHDR, CDR2 SFDVKD. The junction had 7 bases not matched to a gene; V was cut back by 6 bases and J by 5 bases. The CDR3 protein is CATSPGTGGKETQYF. As DNA, the CDR3 is TGTGCCACCAGTCCCGGGACAGGGGGGAAGGAGACCCAGTACTTC.

In its sample, this clone was seen a few times. CDR3 nucleotides: TGCGCCAGCAGCCAGACAACTCGGGGGGACGAAGAGCAGTACTTC. As protein: CASSQTTRGDEEQYF. The chain recombines TRBV4-1 with TRBJ2-7; 7 bases are a match to TRBD2. The CDR3 covers 15 residues. After removal of 3 bases from V and 7 bases from J, the junction contained 12 bases not matched to a gene. Looked up from germline, CDR1 is MGHRA and CDR2 is YSYEKL.

The chain couples TRBV10-3 to TRBJ1-5, with 7 bases that match TRBD1. This CDR3 contains 14 residues. Looked up from germline, CDR1 is ENHRY and CDR2 is SYGVKD. V lost 3 bases, J lost 6 bases, and 5 bases stayed unmatched. CDR3 in DNA: TGTGCCATCAGTGACAGGGGGTACACTCAGCCCCAGCATTTT. Translated: CAISDRGYTQPQHF.

The chain is built from TRBV4-3 and TRBJ2-3; D gene ambiguous. Germline CDR1 LGHNA, CDR2 YSLEER. This CDR3 has 15 amino acids. Trimming cost V 0 bases and J 3 bases, with 10 bases left between them. The CDR3 bases are TGCGCCAGCAGCCAAGAAGCAATAAGAACAGATACGCAGTATTTT. Translated: CASSQEAIRTDTQYF.

The V gene is TRBV6-7, the J gene TRBJ2-6; D is perhaps TRBD1 (5 bases). TRBV6-7 is an ORF, with its function uncertain. The CDR3 runs 16 residues. The germline V and J ends were trimmed by 5 bases and 4 bases, with 15 bases remaining between them. CDR3: CASSKATGTGANVLTF. CDR3 coding DNA: TGTGCCAGCAGTAAGGCTACAGGAACCGGGGCCAACGTCCTGACTTTC.

Concerning this clone: Its ends do not fully match the called genes, so a read error is possible. The rearrangement links TRBV7-7 to TRBJ2-2; TRBD2 might be the D (5 bases). The germline CDR1 and CDR2 sequences are SSHAT and FNYEAQ (reference sequence). CDR3 size: 16 residues. The CDR3 DNA reads as TGTGCTAGCAGCTTTAATCGGGTGAGGGCCGCCGGGGAGCTGTTTTTT. Amino acid sequence: CASSFNRVRAAGELFF.

The sample holds a few counts of this clone. V is TRBV3-1 (or the pseudogene TRBV3-2) and J is TRBJ2-1; the D gene is possibly TRBD2 (6 bases). Trimming pared 5 bases from V and 0 bases from J, leaving 11 bases between. This CDR3 comprises 15 residues. Germline CDR1 LGHDT, CDR2 YNNKEL (reference sequence). The CDR3 DNA follows: TGTGCCAGCAGCTACGGGGGTTTCTCCTACAATGAGCAGTTCTTC. It codes for CASSYGGFSYNEQFF.

V gene TRBV7-2 combines with J gene TRBJ1-2; the match to TRBD1 covers 8 bases. V lost 4 bases, J lost 2 bases, and 6 bases stayed unmatched. This CDR3 is built from 15 residues. CDR1 is SGHTA and CDR2 is FQGNSA in the germline V gene. The CDR3: CASSSQGASNYGYTF. The CDR3 DNA follows: TGTGCCAGCAGCTCTCAGGGGGCGTCGAACTATGGCTACACCTTC.

V usage is TRBV18 and J usage is TRBJ1-5; maybe TRBD1 (6 bases). The V gene's germline CDR1 is KGHSH and CDR2 LQKENI. With 4 bases removed from V and 5 bases from J, the gap between germline ends came to 9 bases. CDR3 size: 13 residues. In nucleotides, the CDR3 is TGTGCCAGCTCACTGGGACAAGATCAGCCCCAGCATTTT. It codes for CASSLGQDQPQHF.

The V gene is TRBV6-1, the J gene TRBJ2-7; 7 nucleotides align to TRBD1. Germline CDR1 and CDR2: MNHNS and SASEGT. The CDR3 is 14 amino acids. Trimming at V came to 3 bases and at J to 5 bases, leaving 7 bases not matched to a gene. In DNA form, the CDR3 reads TGTGCCAGCAGTGATCGACAGGGATCGGACGAGCAGTACTTC. It translates to CASSDRQGSDEQYF.

This clone was seen ten or more times. The chain couples TRBV11-3 to TRBJ2-1; TRBD1 is a possible D gene (6 bases). CDR3 length: 14 residues. Germline CDR1 and CDR2: SGHNT and YENEEA. Trimming pared 5 bases from V and 6 bases from J, leaving 14 bases between. The CDR3 DNA sequence: TGTGCCAGCAGCGTACAGGGCTCCGGCAATGAGCAGTTCTTC. Encoded protein: CASSVQGSGNEQFF.

The CDR3 region is CASRAQGGSTEAFF. In DNA, the CDR3 is TGTGCCAGCAGAGCACAGGGCGGGAGCACTGAAGCTTTCTTT. J is TRBJ1-1 and V is TRBV6-5, with a weak D call TRBD1 (6 bases). CDR1 MNHEY and CDR2 SVGAGI come from the germline V gene. CDR3 length: 14 amino acids. The V gene lost 6 bases and the J gene lost 4 bases, with 15 bases spanning the gap.

This clone was seen only a few times. The V gene is TRBV28, the J gene TRBJ2-7; D is unresolved. V was pared by 8 bases and J by 4 bases, with 9 bases between. The CDR3 totals 11 residues. CDR1 is MDHEN and CDR2 is SYDVKM in the germline V gene. Here the CDR3 reads CASYHGYEQYF. The CDR3 nucleotides read TGTGCCAGCTATCACGGGTACGAGCAGTACTTC.